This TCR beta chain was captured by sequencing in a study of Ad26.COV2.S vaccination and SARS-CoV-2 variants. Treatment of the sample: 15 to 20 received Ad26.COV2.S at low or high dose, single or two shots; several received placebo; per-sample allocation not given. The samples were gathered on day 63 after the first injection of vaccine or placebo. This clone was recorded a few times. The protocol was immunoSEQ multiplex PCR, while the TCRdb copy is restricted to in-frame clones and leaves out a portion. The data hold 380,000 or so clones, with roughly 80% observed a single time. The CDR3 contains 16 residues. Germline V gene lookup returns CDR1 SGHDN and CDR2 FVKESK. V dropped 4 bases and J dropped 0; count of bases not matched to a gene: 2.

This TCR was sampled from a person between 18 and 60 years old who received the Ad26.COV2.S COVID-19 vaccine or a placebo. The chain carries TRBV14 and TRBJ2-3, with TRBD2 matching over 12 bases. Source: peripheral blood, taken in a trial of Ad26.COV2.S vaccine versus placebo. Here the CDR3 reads CASSRGLAGSTDTQYF. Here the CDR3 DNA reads TGTGCCAGCAGCCGCGGACTAGCGGGGAGCACAGATACGCAGTATTTT.